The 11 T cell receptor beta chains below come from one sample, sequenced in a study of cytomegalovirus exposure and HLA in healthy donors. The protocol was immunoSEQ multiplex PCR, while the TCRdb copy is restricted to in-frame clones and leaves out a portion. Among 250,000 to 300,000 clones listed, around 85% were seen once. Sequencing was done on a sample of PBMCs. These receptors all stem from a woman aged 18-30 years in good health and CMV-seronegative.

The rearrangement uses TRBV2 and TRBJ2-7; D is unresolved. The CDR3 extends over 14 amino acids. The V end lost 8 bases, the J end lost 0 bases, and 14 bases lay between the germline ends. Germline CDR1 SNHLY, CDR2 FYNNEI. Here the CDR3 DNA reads TGTGCCAGCTCACCTGAGATTAGCTCCTACGAGCAGTACTTC. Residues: CASSPEISSYEQYF.

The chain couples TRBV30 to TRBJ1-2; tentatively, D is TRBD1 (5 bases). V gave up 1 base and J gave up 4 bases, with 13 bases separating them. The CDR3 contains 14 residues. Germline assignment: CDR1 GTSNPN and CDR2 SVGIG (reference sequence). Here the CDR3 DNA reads TGTGCCTGGAGTGGCAGGGCCCATAGCTATGGCTACACCTTC. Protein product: CAWSGRAHSYGYTF.

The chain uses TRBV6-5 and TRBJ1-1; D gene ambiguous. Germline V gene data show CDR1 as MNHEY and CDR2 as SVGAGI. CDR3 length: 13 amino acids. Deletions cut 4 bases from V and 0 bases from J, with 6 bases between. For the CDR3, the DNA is TGTGCCAGCAGTTCCACACTGAACACTGAAGCTTTCTTT. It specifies CASSSTLNTEAFF.

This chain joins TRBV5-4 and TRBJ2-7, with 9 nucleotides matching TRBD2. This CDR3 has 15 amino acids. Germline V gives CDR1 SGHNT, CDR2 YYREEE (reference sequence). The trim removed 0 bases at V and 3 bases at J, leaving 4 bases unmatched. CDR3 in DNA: TGTGCCAGCAGCTTGGAACTAGCGGGTAGCTACGAGCAGTACTTC. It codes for CASSLELAGSYEQYF.

The CDR3: CASSLVLAVWTDTQYF. CDR3 in DNA: TGCGCCAGCAGCCTAGTACTAGCGGTATGGACAGATACGCAGTATTTT. This chain links TRBV5-1 with TRBJ2-3; TRBD2 matches at 8 bases. CDR3 length: 16 amino acids. CDR1 and CDR2 (germline): SGHRS, YFSETQ. Trimming at V came to 4 bases and at J to 3 bases, leaving 10 bases not matched to a gene.

The DNA of the CDR3 is TGTGCCAGCAGTTCCGGGGGGGGAAACACCATATATTTT. Its translation: CASSSGGGNTIYF. The chain links TRBV6-6 to TRBJ1-3; D perhaps matches TRBD1 (5 bases). V shed 4 bases and J shed 4 bases, with 8 bases lying between them. CDR3 length: 13 residues. CDR1 MNHNY and CDR2 SVGAGI come from the germline V gene (reference sequence).

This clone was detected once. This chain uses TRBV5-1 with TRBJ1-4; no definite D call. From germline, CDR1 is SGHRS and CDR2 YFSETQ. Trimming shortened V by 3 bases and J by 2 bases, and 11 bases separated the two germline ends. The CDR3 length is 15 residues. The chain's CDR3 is CASSSREGTNEKLFF. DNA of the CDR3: TGCGCCAGCAGCTCGAGGGAAGGCACTAATGAAAAACTGTTTTTT.

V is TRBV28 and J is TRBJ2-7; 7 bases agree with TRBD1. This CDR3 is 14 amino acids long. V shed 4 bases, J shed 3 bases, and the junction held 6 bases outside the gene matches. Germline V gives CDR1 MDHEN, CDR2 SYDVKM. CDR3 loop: CASSSGGFLYEQYF. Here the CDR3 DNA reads TGTGCCAGCAGTTCAGGGGGTTTCCTCTACGAGCAGTACTTC.

CDR3 loop: CASSVLGQGGSAFF. In DNA form, the CDR3 reads TGTGCCAGCAGCGTCCTGGGACAGGGGGGTTCGGCTTTCTTT. The V call is TRBV7-9, the J call TRBJ1-1, with TRBD1 matching over 11 bases. There are 14 residues in the CDR3. V lost 5 bases, J lost 11 bases, and 10 bases stayed unmatched. Looked up from germline, CDR1 is SEHNR and CDR2 is FQNEAQ (reference sequence).

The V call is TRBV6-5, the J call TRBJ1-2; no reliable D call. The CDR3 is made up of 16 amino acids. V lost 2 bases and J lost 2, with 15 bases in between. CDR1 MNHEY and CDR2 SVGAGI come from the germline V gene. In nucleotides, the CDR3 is TGTGCCAGCAGTTACAGCGGGGTACCGCGCAACTATGGCTACACCTTC. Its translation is CASSYSGVPRNYGYTF.

The CDR3 is CASSLRTGGAGTEAFF. The CDR3 DNA follows: TGCGCCAGCAGCTTGCGGACAGGGGGCGCCGGGACTGAAGCTTTCTTT. The chain employs TRBV5-1 and TRBJ1-1, with TRBD1 matching 11 bases. V was clipped by 1 base and J by 5 bases; unmatched bases: 7. Germline V gene sequence: CDR1 SGHRS, CDR2 YFSETQ. The CDR3 has 16 amino acids.